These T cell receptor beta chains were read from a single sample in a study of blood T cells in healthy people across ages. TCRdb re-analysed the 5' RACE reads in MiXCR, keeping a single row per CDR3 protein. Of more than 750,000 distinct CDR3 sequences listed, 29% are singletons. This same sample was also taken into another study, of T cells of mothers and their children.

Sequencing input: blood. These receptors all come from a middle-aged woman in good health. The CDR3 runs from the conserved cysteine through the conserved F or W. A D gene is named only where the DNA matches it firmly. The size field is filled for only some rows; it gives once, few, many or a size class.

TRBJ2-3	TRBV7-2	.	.	TGTGCCAGCAGCTTAGAACTTTATACGCAGTATTTT	CASSLELYTQYF
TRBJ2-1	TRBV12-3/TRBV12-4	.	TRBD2	TGTGCCAGCAGTTTCGTACTAGCGGGGAGGAATGAGCAGTTCTTC	CASSFVLAGRNEQFF
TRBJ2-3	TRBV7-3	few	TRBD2	TGTGCCAGCAGCCTCAGATCGGGACTAGCGGGGTCTAGCACAGATACGCAGTATTTT	CASSLRSGLAGSSTDTQYF
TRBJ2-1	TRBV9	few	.	TGTGCCAGCAGCGTAATGCCCGCCGCAAATGAGCAGTTCTTC	CASSVMPAANEQFF
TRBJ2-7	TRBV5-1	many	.	TGCGCCAGCAGCTTGGTCGTACAACCCTACGAGCAGTACTTC	CASSLVVQPYEQYF
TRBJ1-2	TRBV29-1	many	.	TGCAGCGTTGAAGACAGGGGCTCGCTTGGCTACACCTTC	CSVEDRGSLGYTF
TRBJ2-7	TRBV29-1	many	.	TGCAGCGTTCGGACACTTTCCTACGAGCAGTACTTC	CSVRTLSYEQYF
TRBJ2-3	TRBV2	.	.	TGTGCCAGCAGTGAAGCTAGGGGAAGAGGCACAGATACGCAGTATTTT	CASSEARGRGTDTQYF
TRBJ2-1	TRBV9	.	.	TGTGCCAGCAGCGTAGAGCTGTCTAGTGAGCAGTTCTTC	CASSVELSSEQFF
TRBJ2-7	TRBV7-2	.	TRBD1	TGTGCCAGCAGTCTCGCTTCCGGACAGGCCTCCTACGAGCAGTACTTC	CASSLASGQASYEQYF
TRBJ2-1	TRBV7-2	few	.	TGTGCCGGCAGCTCCGACAGGTCGACCATTAATGAGCAGTTCTTC	CAGSSDRSTINEQFF
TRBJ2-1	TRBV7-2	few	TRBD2	TGTGCCAGCAGCTTAAGGGGACTAGCGGGGGGGCGGGAGCAGTTCTTC	CASSLRGLAGGREQFF
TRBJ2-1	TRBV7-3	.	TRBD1	TGTGCCAGCAGCTTAACGGGTCCCGGGACAGGGGGCTCCTACAATGAGCAGTTCTTC	CASSLTGPGTGGSYNEQFF
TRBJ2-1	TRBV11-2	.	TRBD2	TGTGCCAGCAGAAGACTAGCGGGGGGCCGGGGCAATGAGCAGTTCTTC	CASRRLAGGRGNEQFF
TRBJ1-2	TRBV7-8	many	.	TGTGCCAGCAGCAGCGGGACATTAAATAACTATGGCTACACCTTC	CASSSGTLNNYGYTF
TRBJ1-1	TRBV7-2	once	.	TGTGCCAGCAGCCAGTTCTACAGACAGAACGCTGAAGCTTTCTTT	CASSQFYRQNAEAFF
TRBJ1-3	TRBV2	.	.	TGTGCCAGCAGTTTCCTAACAGGGTCCTCTGGAAACACCATATATTTT	CASSFLTGSSGNTIYF
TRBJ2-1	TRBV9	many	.	TGTGCCAGCAGCTCGCGACCGCTAGACAATGAGCAGTTCTTC	CASSSRPLDNEQFF
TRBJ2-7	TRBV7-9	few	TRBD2	TGTGCCAGCAGCTTAGGGGGTAGCGGGGATTCCTACGAGCAGTACTTC	CASSLGGSGDSYEQYF
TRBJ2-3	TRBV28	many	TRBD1	TGTGCCAGCAGTTTGACATGGACAGGGACGAACACAGATACGCAGTATTTT	CASSLTWTGTNTDTQYF
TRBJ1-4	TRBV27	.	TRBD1	TGTGCCAGCCGTCCCTCCAGGGGGCGCGGTGAAAAACTGTTTTTT	CASRPSRGRGEKLFF
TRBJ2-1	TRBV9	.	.	TGTGCCAGCAGCGTCGCCCAGGGGAGAGCGAGTGAGCAGTTCTTC	CASSVAQGRASEQFF
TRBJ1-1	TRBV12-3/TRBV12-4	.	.	TGTGCCAGCAGACTGAACACTGAACCTTTCTTT	CASRLNTEPFF
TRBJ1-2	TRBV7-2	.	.	TGTGCCACTCAAGGGGGACGGGCAGGGCTAGGCTATGGCTACACCTTC	CATQGGRAGLGYGYTF
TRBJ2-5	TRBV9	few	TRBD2	TGTGCCAGCAGCCTTTTTGGGACTAGCGGGGGAGGGACCCAGTACTTC	CASSLFGTSGGGTQYF
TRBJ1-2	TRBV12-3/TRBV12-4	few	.	TGTGCCGGCAGTTTAGGTGGCCCCGTCACCTTC	CAGSLGGPVTF
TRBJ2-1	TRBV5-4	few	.	TGTGCCAGCGGCTTTGGGGGGAGCTCCTACAATGAGCAGTTCTTC	CASGFGGSSYNEQFF
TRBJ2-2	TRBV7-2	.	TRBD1	TGTGCCAGCAGGGAACAGGGGATATTAGCCGGGGAGCTGTTTTTT	CASREQGILAGELFF
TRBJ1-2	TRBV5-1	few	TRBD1	TGCGCCAGCAGCTGGTGGGACAGAGAGGATGGCTACACCTTC	CASSWWDREDGYTF
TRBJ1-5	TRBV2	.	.	TGTGCCAGCAGCTGGGAGTCGCCATATAGCAATCAGCCCCAGCATTTT	CASSWESPYSNQPQHF
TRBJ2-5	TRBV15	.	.	TGTGCCACCAGCAGAGCCGGGGCAGGGCAAGAGACCCAGTACTTC	CATSRAGAGQETQYF
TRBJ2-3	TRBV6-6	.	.	TGTGCCAGCAGTTACTCGAACGGGGGTGGAGATACGCAGTATTTT	CASSYSNGGGDTQYF
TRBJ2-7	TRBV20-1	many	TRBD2	TGCAGTGCTAGTGCTAGCGGGGATTCCTACGAGCAGTACTTC	CSASASGDSYEQYF
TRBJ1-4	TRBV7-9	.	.	TGTGCCAGCAGCCGCTGGGGGGGCGGGAGTAATGAAAAACTGTTTTTT	CASSRWGGGSNEKLFF
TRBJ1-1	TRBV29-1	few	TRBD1	TGCAGCGCCACAGGGGACCATGAAGCTTTCTTT	CSATGDHEAFF
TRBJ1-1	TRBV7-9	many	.	TGTGCCAGCAGCTTAGCGTCAGGCTCTAACACTGAAGCTTTCTTT	CASSLASGSNTEAFF
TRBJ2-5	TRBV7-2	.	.	TGTGCCAGCAGCCCGGGGACAATGCAAGAGACCCAGTACTTC	CASSPGTMQETQYF
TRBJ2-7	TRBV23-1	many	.	TGCGCCAGCAGTCAACGTGGTAGGCTCTACGAGCAGTACTTC	CASSQRGRLYEQYF
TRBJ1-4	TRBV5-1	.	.	TGCGCCAGCAGCTTCGGGACCCTCGGTGAAAAACTGTTTTTT	CASSFGTLGEKLFF
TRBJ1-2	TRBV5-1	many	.	TGCGCCAGCAGCTTGGCTCCCACGGACTATGGCTACACCTTC	CASSLAPTDYGYTF
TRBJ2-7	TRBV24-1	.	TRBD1	TGTGCCACCGCGAACCCAAGGGACAGGGACGACAAGCAGTACTTC	CATANPRDRDDKQYF
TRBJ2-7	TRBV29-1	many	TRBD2	TGCAGCCAGTCTGGGCTAGCGGAGTTGTACGAGCAGTACTTC	CSQSGLAELYEQYF
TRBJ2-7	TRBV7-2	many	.	TGTGCCAGCAGCTCGGGACACTACGAGCAGTACTTC	CASSSGHYEQYF
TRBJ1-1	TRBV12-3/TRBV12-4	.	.	TGTGCCAGCAGTCGGGCCCTACAGGGTATTTCTGAAGCTTTCTTT	CASSRALQGISEAFF
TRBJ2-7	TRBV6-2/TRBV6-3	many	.	TGTGCCAGCACGCTAGGACTGTCCTACGAGCAGTACTTC	CASTLGLSYEQYF
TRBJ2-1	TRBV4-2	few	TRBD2	TGTGCCAGCAGCCGAACACCACTAGCGGGGGAGGGCTACAATGAGCAGTTCTTC	CASSRTPLAGEGYNEQFF
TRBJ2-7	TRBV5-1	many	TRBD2	TGCGCCAGCAGCCTGGGAACCGGGACTAGGTCCTACGAGCAGTACTTC	CASSLGTGTRSYEQYF
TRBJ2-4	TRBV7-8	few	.	TGTGCCAGCAGCCCCCACTGGAGGGTTACGGCCAAAAACATTCAGTACTTC	CASSPHWRVTAKNIQYF
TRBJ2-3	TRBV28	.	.	TGTGCCAGCCTGCCCGGTATTAGCACAGATACGCAGTATTTT	CASLPGISTDTQYF
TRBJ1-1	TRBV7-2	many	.	TGTGCCAGCTGTTCGGGGGGGAGCACTGAAGCTTTCTTT	CASCSGGSTEAFF
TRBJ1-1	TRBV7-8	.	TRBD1	TGTGCCAGCAGCCGACAATCAGGGGGGACTGAAGCTTTCTTT	CASSRQSGGTEAFF
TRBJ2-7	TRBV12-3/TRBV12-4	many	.	TGTGCCAGCAGTTTAGGGGACCCAAGGGACGAGCAGTACTTC	CASSLGDPRDEQYF
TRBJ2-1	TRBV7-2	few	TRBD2	TGTGCCAGCAGCTCCAGGACTAGCGGGGGCAATGAGCAGTTCTTC	CASSSRTSGGNEQFF
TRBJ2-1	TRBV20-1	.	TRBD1	TGCAGTGCTAGAGCAGGGGGCGCCTACAATGAGCAGTTCTTC	CSARAGGAYNEQFF